Listed below are T cell receptor beta chains from one sample, sequenced in a study of OX40 agonist ivuxolimab in advanced cancers. Using immunoSEQ multiplex PCR, the repertoire was profiled, and TCRdb retains in-frame clones only, with some absent. The sample carries just under 65,000 clones, approximately 85% recorded once. Sequenced material: CD4+ or CD8+ T cells sorted from blood, taken in a trial of the OX40 agonist ivuxolimab. These receptors originate from an adult with an advanced solid tumor such as melanoma, head and neck, liver or kidney cancer. Both conserved end residues are part of each CDR3. A D gene is named only where the DNA matches it firmly. Clone size, where shown, is once, few, many, or a class for clones that have expanded.

D gene	V gene	clone size	J gene	CDR3 protein	CDR3 DNA
.	TRBV14	.	TRBJ2-7	CASSQDTKFGELHSYEQYF	TGTGCCAGCAGCCAAGATACCAAATTCGGGGAGTTACACTCCTACGAGCAGTACTTC
.	TRBV27	once	TRBJ1-1	CASSRGRASAEAFF	TGTGCCAGCAGTCGCGGTCGGGCGTCCGCGGAAGCTTTCTTT
.	TRBV19	.	TRBJ1-3	CASSIDRGNTIYF	TGTGCCAGTAGTATTGATCGAGGAAACACCATATATTTT
.	TRBV29-1	once	TRBJ2-7	CSITGQTYEQYF	TGCAGCATAACGGGACAAACCTACGAGCAGTACTTC
.	TRBV5-1	once	TRBJ2-7	CASSLEGSYEQYF	TGCGCCAGCAGCTTGGAGGGCTCCTACGAGCAGTACTTC
.	TRBV19	once	TRBJ1-2	CASSIPGYYGYTF	TGTGCCAGTAGTATCCCAGGGTACTATGGCTACACCTTC
TRBD2	TRBV29-1	.	TRBJ2-1	CSARGGRGNSYNEQFF	TGCAGCGCGCGAGGAGGGCGGGGGAACTCCTACAATGAGCAGTTCTTC
TRBD2	TRBV4-2	.	TRBJ2-1	CASSLGVLAGVLEQFF	TGTGCCAGCAGCCTCGGGGTATTAGCGGGAGTGTTAGAGCAGTTCTTC
.	TRBV30	.	TRBJ2-5	CAWTIGGETQYF	TGTGCCTGGACGATCGGCGGGGAGACCCAGTACTTC
.	TRBV4-1	once	TRBJ1-4	CASSQTNEKLFF	TGCGCCAGCAGCCAAACTAATGAAAAACTGTTTTTT
.	TRBV2	.	TRBJ1-5	CASSRDTHSNQPQHF	TGTGCCAGCAGCCGGGACACTCATAGCAATCAGCCCCAGCATTTT
.	TRBV5-1	.	TRBJ2-7	CASSLVTTYEQYF	TGCGCCAGCAGCTTGGTCACCACCTACGAGCAGTACTTC
.	TRBV7-2	.	TRBJ1-6	CASSSSTRVLNSPLHF	TGTGCCAGCAGCTCATCTACCCGGGTCCTAAATTCACCCCTCCACTTT
.	TRBV18	.	TRBJ2-7	CASSRNGKSYEQYF	TGTGCCAGCTCACGTAACGGGAAAAGCTACGAGCAGTACTTC
.	TRBV2	.	TRBJ2-2	CASSESPRGTGELFF	TGTGCCAGCAGTGAATCTCCCCGAGGAACCGGGGAGCTGTTTTTT
.	TRBV7-3	.	TRBJ2-7	CASSSLGTPRQYF	TGTGCCAGCAGCTCACTTGGGACCCCTAGGCAGTACTTC
.	TRBV7-3	once	TRBJ2-7	CASSLVTQGYYEQYF	TGTGCCAGCAGCTTAGTTACCCAGGGATACTACGAGCAGTACTTC
.	TRBV6-5	.	TRBJ2-5	CASSYRTGKETQYF	TGTGCCAGCAGTTACCGAACAGGGAAAGAGACCCAGTACTTC
.	TRBV6-5	few	TRBJ1-5	CASRLQGNQPQHF	TGTGCCAGCAGACTACAGGGAAATCAGCCCCAGCATTTT
.	TRBV7-2	.	TRBJ2-7	CASSFGRDYEQYF	TGTGCCAGCAGCTTCGGACGGGACTACGAGCAGTACTTC
.	TRBV7-9	.	TRBJ2-7	CASSLVREQYF	TGTGCCAGCAGCTTAGTTCGAGAGCAGTACTTC
.	TRBV7-6	.	TRBJ2-2	CASSRETGSNTGELFF	TGTGCCAGCAGCCGGGAAACGGGCTCGAACACCGGGGAGCTGTTTTTT
.	TRBV7-3	.	TRBJ1-1	CASSTGMNTEAFF	TGTGCCAGCTCGACGGGGATGAACACTGAAGCTTTCTTT
.	TRBV19	.	TRBJ2-2	CASSIRGTTGELFF	TGTGCCAGTAGTATACGAGGGACCACCGGGGAGCTGTTTTTT
TRBD1	TRBV5-4	.	TRBJ2-7	CASSVGTGVSYEQYF	TGTGCCAGCAGCGTGGGGACAGGGGTCTCCTACGAGCAGTACTTC
.	TRBV6-4	.	TRBJ2-2	CASSETGSNTGELFF	TGTGCCAGCAGTGAGACAGGTTCCAACACCGGGGAGCTGTTTTTT
.	TRBV11-3	.	TRBJ1-1	CASRFLGGNTEAFF	TGTGCCAGCAGGTTCCTTGGAGGTAACACTGAAGCTTTCTTT
.	TRBV5-1	.	TRBJ1-6	CASSLRPREAPLHF	TGCGCCAGCAGCTTGAGGCCCAGGGAGGCACCCCTCCACTTT